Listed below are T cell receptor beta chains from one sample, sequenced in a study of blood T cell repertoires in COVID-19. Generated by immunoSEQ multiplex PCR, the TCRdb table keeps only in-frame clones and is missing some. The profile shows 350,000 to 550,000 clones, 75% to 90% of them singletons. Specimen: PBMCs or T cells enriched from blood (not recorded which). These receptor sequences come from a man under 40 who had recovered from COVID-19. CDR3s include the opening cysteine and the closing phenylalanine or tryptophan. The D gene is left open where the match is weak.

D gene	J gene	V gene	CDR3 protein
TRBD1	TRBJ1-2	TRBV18	CASSPQGAYYGYTF
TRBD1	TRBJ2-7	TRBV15	CATSRDLSGTGFDEQYF
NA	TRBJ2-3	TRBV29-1	CSVGRGYTDTQYF
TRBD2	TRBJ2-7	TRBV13	CASSMIIAGGYYEQYF
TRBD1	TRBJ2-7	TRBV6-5	CASSLFQGASYEQYF
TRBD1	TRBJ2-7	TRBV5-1	CASSWGTGGASSAYEQYF
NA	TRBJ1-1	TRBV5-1	CASSLGPTNTEAFF
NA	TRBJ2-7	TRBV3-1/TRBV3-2	CASSPGGIIRHEQYF
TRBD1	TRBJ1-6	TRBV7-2	CASSFDRDSPLHF
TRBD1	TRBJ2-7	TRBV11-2	CASSLRGQGRAEQYF
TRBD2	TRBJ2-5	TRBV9	CASSVGRLAVQETQYF
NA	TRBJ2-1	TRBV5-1	CASSTTSQRSYNEQFF
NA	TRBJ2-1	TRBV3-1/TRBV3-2	CASSQVTTNHNEQFF
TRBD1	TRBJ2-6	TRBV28	CASDEGQGLSGANVLTF
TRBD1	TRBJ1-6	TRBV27	CASSLSGQGTSSYNSPLHF
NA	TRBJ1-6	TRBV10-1	CASSEFPDSPLHF
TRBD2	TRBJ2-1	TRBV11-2	CASRFNRWGGPSTNNEQFF
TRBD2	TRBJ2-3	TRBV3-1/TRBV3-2	CASSQRTRVYGTQYF
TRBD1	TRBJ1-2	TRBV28	CASSLNTGTVGTF
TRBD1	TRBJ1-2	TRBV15	CATSPERGTEGNGYTF
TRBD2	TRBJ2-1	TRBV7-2	CASSDSGRAPNEQFF
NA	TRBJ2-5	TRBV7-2	CASSLGAGESTRTQYF
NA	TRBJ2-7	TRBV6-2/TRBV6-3	CASSSSSPYEQYF
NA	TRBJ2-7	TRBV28	CASSFLWERSRYEQYF
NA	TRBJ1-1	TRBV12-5	CASGLIYTEAFF
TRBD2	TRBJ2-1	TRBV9	CASSPWTSGSYNEQFF